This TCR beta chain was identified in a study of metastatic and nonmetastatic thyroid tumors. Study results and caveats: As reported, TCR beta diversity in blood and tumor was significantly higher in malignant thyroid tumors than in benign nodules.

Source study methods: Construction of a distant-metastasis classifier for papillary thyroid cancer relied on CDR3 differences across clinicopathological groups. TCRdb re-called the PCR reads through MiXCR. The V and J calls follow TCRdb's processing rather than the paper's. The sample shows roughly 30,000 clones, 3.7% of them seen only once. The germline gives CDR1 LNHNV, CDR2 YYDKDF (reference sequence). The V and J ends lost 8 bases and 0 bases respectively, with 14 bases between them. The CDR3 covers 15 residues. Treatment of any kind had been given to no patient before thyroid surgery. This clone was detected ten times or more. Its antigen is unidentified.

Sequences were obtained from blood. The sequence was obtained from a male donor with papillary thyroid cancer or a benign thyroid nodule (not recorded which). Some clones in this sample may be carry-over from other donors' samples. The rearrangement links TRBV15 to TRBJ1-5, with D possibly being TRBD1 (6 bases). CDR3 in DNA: TGTGCCACCGCAGGGGCGCCCGGTAGCAATCAGCCCCAGCATTTT. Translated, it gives CATAGAPGSNQPQHF.